One and the same sample provided the 12 T cell receptor beta chains below, sequenced in a study of T cell responses to AZD1222 COVID-19 vaccine. The table came from immunoSEQ multiplex PCR; TCRdb's copy has only in-frame clones and leaves some out. The sample lists over 150,000 clones; just over 85% were seen once. This material consisted of peripheral blood, taken 28 days after the second AZD1222 dose. Receptors were obtained from an adult who received the AZD1222 COVID-19 vaccine.

V and J are TRBV3-1 (or the pseudogene TRBV3-2) and TRBJ1-6, with unresolved D. This CDR3 has 17 residues. Trimming cost V 0 bases and J 7 bases, with 16 bases left between them. Per the germline V gene, CDR1 is LGHDT and CDR2 is YNNKEL (reference sequence). CDR3 bases: TGTGCCAGCAGCCAAGAGAGTCTGCCAGAGATGAATTCACCCCTCCACTTT. Translating it yields CASSQESLPEMNSPLHF.

The rearrangement joins TRBV9 to TRBJ2-3; 7 nucleotides line up with TRBD2. J was trimmed by 1 base and V by 3 bases; bases with no gene match: 8. The germline V gene encodes CDR1 SGDLS and CDR2 YYNGEE. This CDR3 region has 16 residues. For the CDR3, the DNA is TGTGCCAGCAGCGAGGGACCCCTAGCGGGCACAGATACGCAGTATTTT. Translating it yields CASSEGPLAGTDTQYF.

The chain uses TRBV9 and TRBJ2-2; D gene uncertain. Germline V gene data show CDR1 as SGDLS and CDR2 as YYNGEE. Trimming cost V 1 base and J 1 base, with 11 bases left between them. The CDR3 covers 16 residues. The CDR3 is CASSVHIVRNTGELFF. The CDR3 DNA sequence: TGTGCCAGCAGCGTACACATAGTAAGGAACACCGGGGAGCTGTTTTTT.

V and J are TRBV9 and TRBJ1-1; 9 bases align to TRBD1. This CDR3 has 15 residues. Germline CDR1 reads SGDLS; CDR2 reads YYNGEE. V lost 4 bases, J lost 5 bases, and 9 bases stayed unmatched. CDR3 sequence reads: CASSLGRTGVTEAFF. In nucleotides, the CDR3 is TGTGCCAGCAGCCTGGGGAGGACAGGGGTGACTGAAGCTTTCTTT.

The CDR3, as DNA: TGCGCCAGCAGCTTGGGACTAGCGGGGGTCACAGATACGCAGTATTTT. Its translation is CASSLGLAGVTDTQYF. V gene TRBV5-1 combines with J gene TRBJ2-3; TRBD2 aligns across 12 bases. Germline V gives CDR1 SGHRS, CDR2 YFSETQ. With V trimmed by 0 bases and J by 2 bases, 1 base remained unmatched. This CDR3 region has 16 residues.

The sample holds a few counts of this clone. The V and J genes are TRBV6-5 and TRBJ1-5; 7 bases are shared with TRBD1. With 7 bases clipped from V and 16 bases from J, the junction kept 13 bases outside the gene matches. Germline V gene sequence: CDR1 MNHEY, CDR2 SVGAGI. The CDR3 loop spans 12 amino acids. The CDR3 loop reads CASTDYRGEHHF. The CDR3 bases are TGTGCCAGCACCGACTACAGGGGAGAGCATCATTTT.

The chain has TRBV10-3 and TRBJ2-2, with D possibly TRBD1 on 5 matching bases. The length of the CDR3 is 14 residues. CDR1 ENHRY and CDR2 SYGVKD come from the germline V gene. Trimming cost V 8 bases and J 1 base, with 11 bases left between them. The CDR3 loop reads CAIGHRMNTGELFF. The DNA for the CDR3 is TGTGCCATCGGTCACAGGATGAACACCGGGGAGCTGTTTTTT.

The CDR3 spells CASSSQGQLYIQYF. In nucleotides, the CDR3 is TGTGCCAGTAGTTCACAGGGTCAGCTCTACATTCAGTACTTC. The chain employs TRBV19 and TRBJ2-4, with D possibly being TRBD1 (6 bases). Per germline, CDR1 LNHDA and CDR2 SQIVND (reference sequence). V lost 5 bases, J lost 8 bases, and 16 bases lay in between. The CDR3 length is 14 residues.

The chain carries TRBV6-1 and TRBJ1-4, with D hard to call. This CDR3 is built from 16 residues. V lost 0 bases to trimming and J lost 4 bases, with 12 bases between them. Per the germline V gene, CDR1 is MNHNS and CDR2 is SASEGT. In DNA form, the CDR3 reads TGTGCCAGCAGTGAAGCGCTCGGGCAGATTAATGAAAAACTGTTTTTT. Amino acid sequence: CASSEALGQINEKLFF.

V and J are TRBV6-1 and TRBJ2-1; 12 bases line up with TRBD2. The CDR3 sequence is 18 residues long. J lost 5 bases, V lost 4 bases, and 12 bases had no gene match. Germline V gene data show CDR1 as MNHNS and CDR2 as SASEGT. The CDR3 nucleotides are TGTGCCAGCAGTGTGCTAGCGGGGGGGCCTATGCGACACAATGAGCAGTTCTTC. It is translated as CASSVLAGGPMRHNEQFF.

The chain uses TRBV9 and TRBJ2-1, with 8 bases fitting TRBD2. V lost 0 bases and J lost 6; bases outside the gene matches: 8. There are 16 residues in the CDR3. Per germline, CDR1 SGDLS and CDR2 YYNGEE. The CDR3 region is CASSVVPSGGRNEQFF. DNA for the CDR3: TGTGCCAGCAGCGTAGTTCCCAGCGGGGGCCGCAATGAGCAGTTCTTC.

This chain connects TRBV12-3 or TRBV12-4 to TRBJ1-1; D is uncertain. The CDR3 spans 13 residues. Trimming removed 2 bases from V and 4 bases from J, with 8 bases in between. The CDR3 sequence: CASSLQLGTEAFF. The CDR3 DNA reads as TGTGCCAGCAGTTTACAGTTGGGCACTGAAGCTTTCTTT.